The TCR beta chain under discussion was sequenced for a study of T cell responses to AZD1222 COVID-19 vaccine. Study context: Pooling was applied to second doses at about 4 or about 12 weeks. Findings of the study overall: Increases in Spike-specific TCR breadth and depth were seen after two AZD1222 doses.

Trimming removed 9 bases from V and 2 bases from J; junction bases left unmatched: 11. Germline V CDR1 and CDR2: MNHEY, SMNVEV (reference sequence). CDR3 length: 17 residues. Assay used: immunoSEQ multiplex PCR; TCRdb lists only in-frame clones, some missing. Of tens of thousands of clones in the sample, approximately 88% were seen once. To note about this clone: Its matching antigen is unknown.

Here the sequenced sample was peripheral blood, taken on day 0 of AZD1222 vaccination. This TCR derives from an adult in good health. The chain uses TRBV27 and TRBJ1-6, with TRBD1 matching 9 bases. The CDR3 sequence: CARLQMGQGTYNSPLHF. CDR3 DNA sequence: TGTGCCAGGCTACAAATGGGACAGGGAACCTATAATTCACCCCTCCACTTT.